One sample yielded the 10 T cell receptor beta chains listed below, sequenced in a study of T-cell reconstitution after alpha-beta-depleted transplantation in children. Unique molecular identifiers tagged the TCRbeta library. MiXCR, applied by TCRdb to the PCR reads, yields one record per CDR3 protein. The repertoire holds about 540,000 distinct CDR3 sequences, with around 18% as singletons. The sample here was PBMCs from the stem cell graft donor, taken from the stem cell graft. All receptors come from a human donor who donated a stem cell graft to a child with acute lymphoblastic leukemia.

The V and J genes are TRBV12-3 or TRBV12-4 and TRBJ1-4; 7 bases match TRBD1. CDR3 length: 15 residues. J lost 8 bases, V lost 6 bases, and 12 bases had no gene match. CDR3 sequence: CASSRTGGASEKLFF. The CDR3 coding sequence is TGTGCCAGCAGCCGGACAGGAGGGGCGAGCGAAAAACTGTTTTTT.

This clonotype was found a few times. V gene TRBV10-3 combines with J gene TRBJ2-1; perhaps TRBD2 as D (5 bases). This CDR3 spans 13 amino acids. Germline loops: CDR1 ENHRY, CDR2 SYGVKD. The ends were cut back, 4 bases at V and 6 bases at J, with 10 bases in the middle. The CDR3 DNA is TGTGCCATCAGTGTCGGCAGCGGCAATGAGCAGTTCTTC. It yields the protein CAISVGSGNEQFF.

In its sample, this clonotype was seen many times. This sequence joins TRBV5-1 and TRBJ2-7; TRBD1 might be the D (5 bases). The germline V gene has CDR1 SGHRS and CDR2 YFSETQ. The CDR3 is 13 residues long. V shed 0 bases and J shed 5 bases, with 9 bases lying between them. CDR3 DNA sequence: TGCGCCAGCAGCTTGGTTGGGGCCCACGAGCAGTACTTC. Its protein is CASSLVGAHEQYF.

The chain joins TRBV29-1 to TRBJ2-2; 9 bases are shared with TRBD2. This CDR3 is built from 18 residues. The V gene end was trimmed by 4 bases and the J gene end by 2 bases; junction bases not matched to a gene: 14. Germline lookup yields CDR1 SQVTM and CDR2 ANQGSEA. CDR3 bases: TGCAGCGTTGTCGGGGAGAGTTTAGCGGGAGAAAACACCGGGGAGCTGTTTTTT. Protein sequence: CSVVGESLAGENTGELFF.

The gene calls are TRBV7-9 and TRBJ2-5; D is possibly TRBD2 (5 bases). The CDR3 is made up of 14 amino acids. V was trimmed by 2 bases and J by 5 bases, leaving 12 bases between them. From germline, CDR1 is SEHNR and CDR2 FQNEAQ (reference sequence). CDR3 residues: CASSLYLGEETQYF. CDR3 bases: TGTGCCAGCAGCTTATACCTTGGGGAGGAGACCCAGTACTTC.

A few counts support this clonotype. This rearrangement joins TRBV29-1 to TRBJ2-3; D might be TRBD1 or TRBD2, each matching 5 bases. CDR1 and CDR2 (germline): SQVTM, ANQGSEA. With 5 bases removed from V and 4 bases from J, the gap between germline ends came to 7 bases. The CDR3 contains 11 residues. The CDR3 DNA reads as TGCAGCGTTCGGGGCCCAGATACGCAGTATTTT. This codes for CSVRGPDTQYF.

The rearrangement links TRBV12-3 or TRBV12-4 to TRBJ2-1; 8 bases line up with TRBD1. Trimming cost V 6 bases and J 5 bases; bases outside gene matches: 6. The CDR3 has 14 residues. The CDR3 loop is CASRGQARHNEQFF. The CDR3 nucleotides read TGTGCCAGCAGGGGACAGGCCCGACACAATGAGCAGTTCTTC.

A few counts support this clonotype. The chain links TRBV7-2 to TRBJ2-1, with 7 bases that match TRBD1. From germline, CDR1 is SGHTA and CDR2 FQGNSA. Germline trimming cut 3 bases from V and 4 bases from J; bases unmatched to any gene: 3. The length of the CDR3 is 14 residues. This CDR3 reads CASSLGQKYNEQFF. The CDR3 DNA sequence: TGTGCCAGCAGCTTGGGACAGAAGTACAATGAGCAGTTCTTC.

CDR3 in DNA: TGTGCCAGCAGCCAAGATTGGGGAACCTACGAGCAGTACTTC. Residues: CASSQDWGTYEQYF. The chain has TRBV4-2 and TRBJ2-7; no reliable D call. V was shortened by 0 bases and J by 2 bases, with 8 bases between the two germline ends. CDR1 is LGHNA and CDR2 is YNFKEQ in the germline V gene. This CDR3 is 14 amino acids long.

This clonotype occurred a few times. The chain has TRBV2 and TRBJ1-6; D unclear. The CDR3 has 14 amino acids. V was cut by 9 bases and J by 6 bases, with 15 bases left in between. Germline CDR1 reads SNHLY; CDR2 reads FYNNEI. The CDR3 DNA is TGTGCCAGAGCGGAAGGACCTCTTAATTCACCCCTCCACTTT. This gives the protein CARAEGPLNSPLHF.